Listed below are T cell receptor beta chains from one sample, sequenced in a study of T cells in Graves' hyperthyroidism and ophthalmopathy. TCRdb called the multiplex PCR reads again in MiXCR, with one record for every CDR3 protein. The data contain roughly 570,000 distinct CDR3 sequences, just over 45% of them singletons. The source material was peripheral blood or thyroid tissue (not recorded which). The receptors stem from an adult woman with Graves' disease, either hyperthyroidism or ophthalmopathy (not recorded which). Both conserved end residues are trimmed from each CDR3. Clone size is not always given. Where it is, it says once, few, many or a class for expanded clones.

.	TRBV20-1	TRBJ2-7	SASSPSSYEQY
many	TRBV2	TRBJ1-1	ASSQGTTEAF
many	TRBV3-1	TRBJ1-4	ASSQGLATNEKLF
.	TRBV10-3	TRBJ2-5	ATLGRLQETQY
many	TRBV10-3	TRBJ1-1	AISDRVDTEAF
many	TRBV11-3	TRBJ2-2	ASSLDLYGELF
few	TRBV6-2/TRBV6-3	TRBJ1-1	ASSFRDNYEAF
.	TRBV15	TRBJ2-5	ATSLALSYEETQY
.	TRBV7-9	TRBJ1-1	ASRSTPPVAEAF
many	TRBV20-1	TRBJ1-2	SASPAGDYGYT
.	TRBV24-1	TRBJ2-7	ATSEEGYEQY
many	TRBV11-1	TRBJ1-1	ASSNSGGAGLENTEAF
many	TRBV12-3/TRBV12-4	TRBJ2-7	ASSSGTQSSYEQY
.	TRBV10-3	TRBJ2-7	AISESTGQNYEQY
once	TRBV2	TRBJ2-6	ASSGLAGGANVLT
.	TRBV7-9	TRBJ2-5	ASSTARGEETQY
many	TRBV11-3	TRBJ2-2	ASSRGWDTGELF